This T cell receptor (beta chain) stems from a study of T cell repertoires in cytomegalovirus infection. Study background: Recently identified HLA-C-restricted and well-studied HLA-B-restricted CMV epitopes were used. Indications of both CMV infection and matching HLA type were provided by public TCR beta signatures. Findings of the study overall: Summed frequency of public TCR beta families distinguished CMV carriers with the relevant HLA. HLA-C-restricted CMV-specific TCR beta clonotypes were dominant in the ex vivo response.

As regards this clonotype: Its matching antigen is unknown.

Trimming stripped 0 bases from V and 4 bases from J, with 12 bases between. The CDR3 contains 14 residues. Germline V gives CDR1 DFQATT, CDR2 SNEGSKA (reference sequence). TCRdb re-derived calls from the reads in MiXCR, one entry per CDR3 protein. The sample consists of 640,000 or so distinct CDR3 sequences, approximately 33% of them appearing once. The V and J genes are TRBV20-1 and TRBJ1-1; D not certain. This TCR came from a human donor in good health (CMV status not recorded). Some clones in this sample may be carry-over from other donors' samples. The material was cultured PBMCs, obtained from culture after CMV antigen stimulation. The CDR3 spells CSARDRTPSTEAFF. CDR3 in DNA: TGCAGTGCTAGAGACCGGACCCCGAGCACTGAAGCTTTCTTT.